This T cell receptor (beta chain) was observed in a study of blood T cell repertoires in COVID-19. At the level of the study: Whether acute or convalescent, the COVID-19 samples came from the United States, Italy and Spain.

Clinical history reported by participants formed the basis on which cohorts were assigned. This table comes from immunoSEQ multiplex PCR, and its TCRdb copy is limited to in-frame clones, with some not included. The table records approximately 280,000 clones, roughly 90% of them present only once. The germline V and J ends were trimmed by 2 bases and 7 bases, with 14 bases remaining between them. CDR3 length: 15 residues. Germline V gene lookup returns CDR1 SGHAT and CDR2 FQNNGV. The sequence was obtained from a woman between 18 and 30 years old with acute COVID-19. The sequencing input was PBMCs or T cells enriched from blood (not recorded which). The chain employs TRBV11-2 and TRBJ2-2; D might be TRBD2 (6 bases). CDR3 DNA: TGTGCCAGCAGCTTAACGGGAGAGAAAGTCGGGGAGCTGTTTTTT. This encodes CASSLTGEKVGELFF. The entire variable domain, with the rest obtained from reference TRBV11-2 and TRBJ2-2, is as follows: EAGVAQSPRYKIIEKRQSVAFWCNPISGHATLYWYQQILGQGPKLLIQFQNNGVVDDSQLPKDRFSAERLKGVDSTLKIQPAKLEDSAVYLCASSLTGEKVGELFFGEGSRLTVL.